The 27 T cell receptor beta chains listed next were all sequenced from one sample in a study of T-cell reconstitution after alpha-beta-depleted transplantation in children. Unique molecular identifiers tagged the TCRbeta library. TCRdb processed the PCR reads anew with MiXCR; each CDR3 protein has one entry. The sample includes about 610,000 distinct CDR3 sequences, over 9.5% of them seen just once. The material sequenced was PBMCs from the stem cell graft donor, taken from the stem cell graft. The receptor source for this set is a human donor who donated a stem cell graft to a child with acute myeloid leukemia.

In this sample, this clonotype turned up many times. The chain employs TRBV28 and TRBJ2-1; D is unresolved. CDR3 size: 15 residues. Germline loops: CDR1 MDHEN, CDR2 SYDVKM. With 6 bases removed from V and 3 bases from J, the gap between germline ends came to 15 bases. CDR3 in DNA: TGTGCCAGCAGCCCGCCTTCTGACCACTACAATGAGCAGTTCTTC. The encoded protein is CASSPPSDHYNEQFF.

There are many counts of this clonotype. The chain combines TRBV5-1 with TRBJ2-7; 9 nucleotides align to TRBD1. Germline loops: CDR1 SGHRS, CDR2 YFSETQ. The V segment lost 0 bases and the J segment 6 bases; nucleotides outside the gene matches: 7. The CDR3 length is 15 residues. CDR3 DNA: TGCGCCAGCAGCTTGGCAGGGACAGGGCATTCCGAGCAGTACTTC. This codes for CASSLAGTGHSEQYF. The full variable domain, with the rest looked up from reference TRBV5-1 and TRBJ2-7, is KAGVTQTPRYLIKTRGQQVTLSCSPISGHRSVSWYQQTPGQGLQFLFEYFSETQRNKGNFPGRFSGRQFSNSRSEMNVSTLELGDSALYLCASSLAGTGHSEQYFGPGTRLTVT.

The V and J genes are TRBV30 and TRBJ1-4; TRBD1 matches at 7 bases. This CDR3 has 13 amino acids. CDR1 and CDR2 from the germline V gene are GTSNPN and SVGIG (reference sequence). The V segment lost 5 bases and the J segment 8 bases; nucleotides outside the gene matches: 8. CDR3 region: CAWARQGREKLFF. As DNA, the CDR3 is TGTGCCTGGGCCAGACAGGGCCGGGAAAAACTGTTTTTT.

This clonotype was seen a handful of times. The chain has TRBV11-2 and TRBJ2-1; D is tentatively TRBD1 or TRBD2 (6 bases each). There are 18 residues in the CDR3. V lost 5 bases and J 7 bases, leaving 27 bases between the germline ends. Germline V gives CDR1 SGHAT, CDR2 FQNNGV. CDR3 loop: CASSPRTIRAGAGNEQFF. In DNA, the CDR3 is TGTGCCAGCAGCCCAAGGACCATCCGCGCAGGGGCGGGGAATGAGCAGTTCTTC.

This clonotype was counted ten times or more. The rearrangement links TRBV27 to TRBJ2-2, with TRBD2 matching 13 bases. Trimming removed 6 bases from V and 5 bases from J; junction bases left unmatched: 15. This CDR3 has 19 amino acids. CDR1 MNHEY and CDR2 SMNVEV come from the germline V gene (reference sequence). The CDR3, as DNA: TGTGCCAGCAGCCCGGGAGGACTAGCGGGAGTATCTAGGACCGGGGAGCTGTTTTTT. It yields the protein CASSPGGLAGVSRTGELFF.

The CDR3 spells CASSLNPGPTGELFF. The CDR3 coding sequence is TGTGCCAGCAGCTTAAATCCTGGACCCACCGGGGAGCTGTTTTTT. The rearrangement links TRBV7-2 to TRBJ2-2, with unresolved D. There are 15 residues in the CDR3. Germline V CDR1 and CDR2: SGHTA, FQGNSA. V was clipped by 2 bases and J by 4 bases, with 11 bases between them.

The chain employs TRBV7-2 and TRBJ1-6; D is possibly TRBD1 (6 bases). This CDR3 region has 15 residues. Germline CDR1 reads SGHTA; CDR2 reads FQGNSA. V shed 5 bases and J shed 4 bases, with 12 bases lying between them. CDR3 nucleotide sequence: TGTGCCAGCAGCCCCGCCGGGACATATAATTCACCCCTCCACTTT. It specifies CASSPAGTYNSPLHF.

This clonotype turned up a few times. CDR3 bases: TGTGCCAGCAGCGTATCCCAGGACGTCTATGGCTACACCTTC. This sequence encodes CASSVSQDVYGYTF. The V gene is TRBV9, the J gene TRBJ1-2; no clear D. From germline, CDR1 is SGDLS and CDR2 YYNGEE. The CDR3 totals 14 residues. Trimming took 1 base from V and 4 from J, leaving 11 bases between them. The full variable domain, completed using reference TRBV9 and TRBJ1-2, is DSGVTQTPKHLITATGQRVTLRCSPRSGDLSVYWYQQSLDQGLQFLIQYYNGEERAKGNILERFSAQQFPDLHSELNLSSLELGDSALYFCASSVSQDVYGYTFGSGTRLTVV.

V is TRBV21-1 and J is TRBJ1-1. TRBV21-1 is a known pseudogene. This CDR3 region has 16 residues. The CDR3 DNA is TGTGCCAGCAGCAAGGGGCCCTCCTCGATGAACACTGAAGCTTTCTTT. Translated: CASSKGPSSMNTEAFF.

The chain carries TRBV7-9 and TRBJ1-1, with D perhaps TRBD1 (6 bases). The CDR3 has 14 amino acids. Germline V CDR1 and CDR2: SEHNR, FQNEAQ (reference sequence). The germline V and J ends were trimmed by 5 bases and 1 base, with 11 bases remaining between them. Here the CDR3 DNA reads TGTGCCAGCAGCCGAAAGACAGGGAACACTGAAGCTTTCTTT. This codes for CASSRKTGNTEAFF.

This clonotype was counted many times. The rearrangement links TRBV12-3 or TRBV12-4 to TRBJ2-2; 9 positions agree with TRBD2. V lost 7 bases, J lost 7 bases, and 13 bases stayed unmatched. The CDR3 covers 16 residues. The CDR3 coding sequence is TGTGCCAGCACCCCTGGCGGGGGGGAGTTCCTCGGGGAGCTGTTTTTT. Its translation is CASTPGGGEFLGELFF.

This clonotype has a count of ten or more. The rearrangement links TRBV20-1 to TRBJ2-2, with 9 nucleotides matching TRBD2. The CDR3 has 14 amino acids. Germline lookup yields CDR1 DFQATT and CDR2 SNEGSKA (reference sequence). V was pared by 2 bases and J by 7 bases, with 5 bases of the junction left unmatched. DNA of the CDR3: TGCAGTGCTAGAAAAGCGGGAGGCCTCGGGGAGCTGTTTTTT. It encodes CSARKAGGLGELFF.

This clonotype was counted a few times. The chain is built from TRBV7-8 and TRBJ2-5, with D perhaps TRBD2 (5 bases). The CDR3 sequence is 13 residues long. CDR1 and CDR2 from the germline V gene are SGHVS and FQNEAQ. Trimming stripped 5 bases from V and 0 bases from J, with 7 bases between. The CDR3 spells CASSLRDQETQYF. The CDR3 DNA reads TGTGCCAGCAGCCTGCGGGACCAAGAGACCCAGTACTTC.

V gene TRBV7-9 combines with J gene TRBJ2-5, with D maybe TRBD1 (5 bases). This CDR3 contains 15 residues. V was clipped by 6 bases and J by 1 base, with 15 bases between them. The germline V gene encodes CDR1 SEHNR and CDR2 FQNEAQ (reference sequence). Here the CDR3 DNA reads TGTGCCAGCAGTACTACAGGTCACCCCCAAGAGACCCAGTACTTC. Translating gives CASSTTGHPQETQYF.

There are a few counts of this clonotype. CDR3 in DNA: TGTGCCAGCAGTCTCAGGTTTTCTAGCAATCAGCCCCAGCATTTT. Protein product: CASSLRFSSNQPQHF. The genes are TRBV6-2 or TRBV6-3 and TRBJ1-5; D not resolved. Germline CDR1 and CDR2: MNHEY and SVGEGT. CDR3 length equals 15 residues. The ends were cut back, 5 bases at V and 0 bases at J, with 11 bases in the middle.

This clonotype has a handful of counts. This chain links TRBV7-2 with TRBJ2-5, with D uncertain. CDR1 SGHTA and CDR2 FQGNSA come from the germline V gene. Trimming left V 7 bases short and J 2 bases short, with 14 bases between. The CDR3 is 14 amino acids. The CDR3 bases are TGTGCCAGCACCCCGTATCCTTCTCAAGAGACCCAGTACTTC. This translates into CASTPYPSQETQYF.

This clonotype appeared a few times. The J gene is TRBJ2-3, the V gene TRBV11-2, with D perhaps matching TRBD2 (5 bases). Trimming removed 2 bases from V and 0 bases from J, with 12 bases in between. The CDR3 runs to 16 residues. The germline V gene encodes CDR1 SGHAT and CDR2 FQNNGV. CDR3 protein: CASSLYSAFSTDTQYF. The CDR3 bases are TGTGCCAGCAGCTTATATAGCGCCTTTAGCACAGATACGCAGTATTTT. The whole variable domain, filled in from reference TRBV11-2 and TRBJ2-3, reads EAGVAQSPRYKIIEKRQSVAFWCNPISGHATLYWYQQILGQGPKLLIQFQNNGVVDDSQLPKDRFSAERLKGVDSTLKIQPAKLEDSAVYLCASSLYSAFSTDTQYFGPGTRLTVL.

This clonotype was detected a few times. The chain's CDR3 is CASSVEMGLTYEQYF. CDR3 in DNA: TGTGCCAGCAGCGTAGAGATGGGGCTTACCTACGAGCAGTACTTC. This chain connects TRBV9 to TRBJ2-7; a possible D gene is TRBD1 (5 bases). Germline CDR1 SGDLS, CDR2 YYNGEE. The CDR3 is 15 amino acids. V was shortened by 0 bases and J by 2 bases, with 12 bases between the two germline ends. The variable domain in full, with the rest retrieved from reference TRBV9 and TRBJ2-7, is DSGVTQTPKHLITATGQRVTLRCSPRSGDLSVYWYQQSLDQGLQFLIQYYNGEERAKGNILERFSAQQFPDLHSELNLSSLELGDSALYFCASSVEMGLTYEQYFGPGTRLTVT.

This clonotype was picked up a small number of times. The V gene is TRBV7-9, the J gene TRBJ2-7; D remains ambiguous. The CDR3 length is 13 residues. Trimming took 1 base from V and 3 from J, leaving 7 bases between them. Germline CDR1 and CDR2: SEHNR and FQNEAQ (reference sequence). CDR3 protein: CASSLGSIYEQYF. In nucleotides, the CDR3 is TGTGCCAGCAGCTTAGGATCTATCTACGAGCAGTACTTC.

The sample holds a few counts of this clonotype. The chain carries TRBV20-1 and TRBJ2-1, with D unresolved. The germline V and J ends were trimmed by 1 base and 0 bases, with 10 bases remaining between them. CDR1 is DFQATT, CDR2 SNEGSKA, per germline (reference sequence). There are 15 residues in the CDR3. CDR3 DNA sequence: TGCAGTGCTAGAGTTGGTGCGAGCTCCTACAATGAGCAGTTCTTC. It specifies CSARVGASSYNEQFF.

This clonotype was counted a few times. V and J are TRBV5-1 and TRBJ2-7, with D unresolved. The CDR3 has 13 residues. V was trimmed by 1 base and J by 4 bases, leaving 9 bases between them. Germline V gene sequence: CDR1 SGHRS, CDR2 YFSETQ. This chain's CDR3 is CASSLIPRYEQYF. CDR3 nucleotide sequence: TGCGCCAGCAGCTTGATCCCTCGTTACGAGCAGTACTTC. The full variable domain, completed using reference TRBV5-1 and TRBJ2-7, is KAGVTQTPRYLIKTRGQQVTLSCSPISGHRSVSWYQQTPGQGLQFLFEYFSETQRNKGNFPGRFSGRQFSNSRSEMNVSTLELGDSALYLCASSLIPRYEQYFGPGTRLTVT.

Only a few counts were recorded for this clonotype. The genes are TRBV28 and TRBJ1-5; the D is unclear. The CDR3 length is 15 residues. The ends were cut back, 8 bases at V and 0 bases at J, with 14 bases in the middle. Looked up from germline, CDR1 is MDHEN and CDR2 is SYDVKM. Here the CDR3 reads CASSGRVFSNQPQHF. The DNA for the CDR3 is TGTGCCAGCTCGGGTCGGGTATTTAGCAATCAGCCCCAGCATTTT.

This clonotype was seen more than once but under ten times. The rearrangement uses TRBV29-1 and TRBJ1-2; TRBD1 might be the D (5 bases). The CDR3 runs to 11 residues. CDR1 and CDR2 from the germline V gene are SQVTM and ANQGSEA. Trimming pared 8 bases from V and 4 bases from J, leaving 11 bases between. The CDR3 DNA follows: TGCAGCTTCTCCCAGGGCTATGGCTACACCTTC. Amino acid sequence: CSFSQGYGYTF.

This clonotype showed up many times. The CDR3 region has the DNA TGTGCCACCAGCAGACAGAAGAATCAGCCCCAGCATTTT. This codes for CATSRQKNQPQHF. V usage is TRBV24-1 and J usage is TRBJ1-5; perhaps TRBD1 as D (5 bases). The V gene's germline CDR1 is KGHDR and CDR2 SFDVKD. This CDR3 spans 13 amino acids. V was shortened by 7 bases and J by 4 bases, with 10 bases between the two germline ends.

The V call is TRBV6-5, the J call TRBJ1-1, with D perhaps TRBD1 (6 bases). Germline CDR1 MNHEY, CDR2 SVGAGI. V lost 2 bases to trimming and J lost 6 bases, with 13 bases between them. This CDR3 has 14 residues. For the CDR3, the DNA is TGTGCCAGCAGTTACACCGACAGGAAACCTGAAGCTTTCTTT. Protein product: CASSYTDRKPEAFF.

V and J are TRBV24-1 and TRBJ2-3, with 12 bases lining up with TRBD2. Germline CDR1 reads KGHDR; CDR2 reads SFDVKD. V lost 4 bases, J lost 11 bases, and 24 bases stayed unmatched. CDR3 size: 20 residues. The CDR3 nucleotides are TGTGCCACCAGTGACTGGGACAGAATGACTGGACTAGCGGGAAAGGAGTGGCAGTATTTT. It specifies CATSDWDRMTGLAGKEWQYF.

The genes are TRBV25-1 and TRBJ2-7; 11 nucleotides align to TRBD2. Germline values: CDR1 MGHDK, CDR2 SYGVNS. CDR3 size: 16 residues. Losses at the gene ends were 1 base for V and 6 bases for J; bases not matched to a gene: 8. The CDR3 is CASSESWRLAGGEQYF. The CDR3 DNA reads TGTGCCAGCAGTGAATCGTGGCGGCTAGCGGGAGGCGAGCAGTACTTC.